The 23 T cell receptor beta chains given below trace back to one sample, sequenced in a study of T cell clusters in autoimmune cytopenias. Multiplex touch-down PCR amplified TRB using TRB-A and TRB-B pools in one tube. TCRdb processed the multiplex PCR reads again and assigns one entry to each CDR3 protein, with no DNA. The sample totals some 2,000 distinct CDR3 sequences. Some 38,000 genome equivalents of blood DNA were amplified for TRB. The sequenced material came from peripheral blood. The receptors were sampled from a human donor with an autoimmune cytopenia or autoimmune hepatitis (not recorded which).

This clonotype registers medium-sized by frequency. The J gene is TRBJ2-7, the V gene TRBV6-5; TCRdb indicates TRBD1, and absent DNA this call remains unverified. Germline-derived CDR1 and CDR2 are MNHEY and SVGAGI. CDR3 length equals 15 residues. CDR3 loop: CASSTGPNGRYEQYF.

Frequency places this clonotype as medium-sized. The chain carries TRBV18 and TRBJ2-5; TCRdb reports TRBD1, a call that lacks DNA to check it against. The CDR3 totals 16 residues. Per germline, CDR1 KGHSH and CDR2 LQKENI. Here the CDR3 reads CASSPPNRGGRKTQYF.

This clonotype is classed as medium-sized by frequency. The chain couples TRBV20-1 to TRBJ1-4. CDR1 and CDR2 (germline): DFQATT, SNEGSKA (reference sequence). This CDR3 region has 14 residues. Here the CDR3 reads CSARAATESEKLFF.

This clonotype ranks as large in terms of frequency. The genes are TRBV15 and TRBJ2-4; as DNA is missing, the TRBD1 call by TCRdb cannot be tested. This CDR3 has 15 amino acids. The germline CDR1 and CDR2 sequences are LNHNV and YYDKDF (reference sequence). CDR3 region: CATSREKGGSDIQYF.

The chain carries TRBV5-1 and TRBJ2-1; checking the TCRdb D call of TRBD1 is not possible without DNA. Per the germline V gene, CDR1 is SGHRS and CDR2 is YFSETQ. The CDR3 runs 16 residues. CDR3 amino acids: CASSLGPGQGYNEQFF.

Considering frequency, this clonotype is medium-sized (0.01 to 0.1%). The chain combines TRBV18 with TRBJ1-3; with no DNA, the TCRdb D assignment of TRBD1 cannot be verified. Germline assignment: CDR1 KGHSH and CDR2 LQKENI. The CDR3 is 16 amino acids. This CDR3 is CASSLRRGSSGNTIYF.

This rearrangement joins TRBV5-6 to TRBJ1-2; lacking DNA, the TRBD1 call made by TCRdb goes unchecked. Looked up from germline, CDR1 is SGHDT and CDR2 is YYEEEE. The CDR3 extends over 14 amino acids. This CDR3 is CASSLDAGTGGYTF.

This sequence joins TRBV6-2 or TRBV6-3 and TRBJ2-3. This CDR3 region has 12 residues. Germline V gives CDR1 MNHEY, CDR2 SVGEGT. The chain's CDR3 is CASSYRTDTQYF.

This clonotype is classed as medium-sized by frequency. The chain recombines TRBV7-6 with TRBJ2-2; TCRdb names TRBD2, which stays unverified in the absence of DNA. CDR3 size: 15 residues. The germline CDR1 and CDR2 sequences are SGHVS and FNYEAQ. This chain's CDR3 is CASSLAGGESGELFF.

This clonotype counts as medium-sized by frequency. The CDR3 spells CASSTDISYGYTF. The rearrangement links TRBV6-5 to TRBJ1-2. The CDR3 consists of 13 residues. CDR1 is MNHEY, CDR2 SVGAGI, per germline.

This clonotype ranks as medium-sized in terms of frequency. The rearrangement joins TRBV12-3 or TRBV12-4 to TRBJ2-1; TCRdb names TRBD2, which stays unverified in the absence of DNA. The CDR3 spans 15 residues. The CDR3 spells CASSPTSGDYNEQFF.

This sequence joins TRBV18 and TRBJ1-4. The CDR3 consists of 15 residues. Germline lookup yields CDR1 KGHSH and CDR2 LQKENI. CDR3 residues: CASSPESRNGEKLFF.

This chain uses TRBV7-9 with TRBJ1-2. CDR3 length equals 15 residues. Per the germline V gene, CDR1 is SEHNR and CDR2 is FQNEAQ (reference sequence). CDR3: CASSFGKAGDYGYTF.

This clonotype registers medium-sized by frequency. This rearrangement joins TRBV6-5 to TRBJ1-5; absent DNA, TCRdb's TRBD1 call cannot be checked. CDR1 is MNHEY, CDR2 SVGAGI, per germline. The CDR3 has 15 residues. The CDR3 protein is CASSYGQGFNQPQHF.

This clonotype is classed as medium-sized by frequency. The CDR3 loop is CSARVSETERNTIYF. The chain has TRBV20-1 and TRBJ1-3; TCRdb indicates TRBD1, and absent DNA this call remains unverified. Germline V gene data show CDR1 as DFQATT and CDR2 as SNEGSKA (reference sequence). This CDR3 has 15 residues.

The chain recombines TRBV5-1 with TRBJ2-5; TCRdb selects TRBD2, and the lack of DNA leaves this call unchecked. The CDR3 extends over 13 amino acids. Germline CDR1 SGHRS, CDR2 YFSETQ. The CDR3 here is CASRSGVQETQYF. Based on the CDR3 plus reference TRBV5-1 and TRBJ2-5, the full variable domain is KAGVTQTPRYLIKTRGQQVTLSCSPISGHRSVSWYQQTPGQGLQFLFEYFSETQRNKGNFPGRFSGRQFSNSRSEMNVSTLELGDSALYLCASRSGVQETQYFGPGTRLLVL.

The CDR3: CASSLGQRLGYTF. The gene calls are TRBV5-1 and TRBJ1-2. CDR1 SGHRS and CDR2 YFSETQ come from the germline V gene. CDR3 length: 13 amino acids.

This clonotype is identified as medium-sized from frequency. This chain connects TRBV29-1 to TRBJ1-1. The CDR3 length is 15 residues. Per the germline V gene, CDR1 is SQVTM and CDR2 is ANQGSEA. The CDR3 here is CSVEDHGKLNTEAFF.

Judged by frequency, this clonotype is medium-sized. The V and J genes are TRBV6-5 and TRBJ2-2; the D gene TCRdb calls, TRBD2, cannot be checked with no DNA. The CDR3 is made up of 18 amino acids. Germline V gene lookup returns CDR1 MNHEY and CDR2 SVGAGI. The chain's CDR3 is CASSAGTSGGAPTGELFF.

This clonotype is classed as medium-sized by frequency. This rearrangement joins TRBV10-3 to TRBJ2-1; the D call of TRBD1 rests on TCRdb alone, since no DNA is present to check it. The CDR3 totals 14 residues. The germline gives CDR1 ENHRY, CDR2 SYGVKD. CDR3: CAISSGGLSNEQFF.

The chain employs TRBV5-1 and TRBJ2-1; TCRdb proposes TRBD1, but this gene call is untestable without DNA. This CDR3 comprises 16 residues. CDR1 is SGHRS and CDR2 is YFSETQ in the germline V gene. The CDR3 sequence: CASSLVGTGSYNEQFF. Using reference TRBV5-1 and TRBJ2-1 for the parts outside the CDR3, the full variable domain is KAGVTQTPRYLIKTRGQQVTLSCSPISGHRSVSWYQQTPGQGLQFLFEYFSETQRNKGNFPGRFSGRQFSNSRSEMNVSTLELGDSALYLCASSLVGTGSYNEQFFGPGTRLTVL.

V gene TRBV7-9 combines with J gene TRBJ1-3; no DNA is available, so the TRBD1 call from TCRdb remains unchecked. The V gene's germline CDR1 is SEHNR and CDR2 FQNEAQ (reference sequence). This CDR3 contains 14 residues. The CDR3 spells CASSLTGSGNTKYF.

This clonotype is classed as medium-sized by frequency. The rearrangement links TRBV29-1 to TRBJ2-7; TCRdb outputs TRBD1, but without DNA this stays unchecked. The germline gives CDR1 SQVTM, CDR2 ANQGSEA. CDR3 size: 11 residues. The CDR3 loop is CSVSRGLEQYF.